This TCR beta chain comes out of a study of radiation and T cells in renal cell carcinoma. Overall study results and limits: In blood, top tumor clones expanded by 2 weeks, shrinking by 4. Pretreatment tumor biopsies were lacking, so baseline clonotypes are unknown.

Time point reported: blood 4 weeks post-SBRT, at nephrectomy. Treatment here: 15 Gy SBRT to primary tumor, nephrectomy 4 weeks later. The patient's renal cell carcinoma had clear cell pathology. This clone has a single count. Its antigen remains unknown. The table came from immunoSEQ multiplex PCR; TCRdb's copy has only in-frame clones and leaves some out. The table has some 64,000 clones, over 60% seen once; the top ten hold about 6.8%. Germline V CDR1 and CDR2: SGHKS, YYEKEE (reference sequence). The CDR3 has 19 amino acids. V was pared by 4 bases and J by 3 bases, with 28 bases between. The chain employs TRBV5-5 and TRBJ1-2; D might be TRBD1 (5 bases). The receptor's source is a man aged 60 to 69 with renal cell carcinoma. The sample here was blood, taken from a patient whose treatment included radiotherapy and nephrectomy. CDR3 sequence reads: CASSQTPNNGAIGDYGYTF. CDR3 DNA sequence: TGTGCCAGCAGCCAAACCCCCAACAATGGGGCCATCGGGGACTATGGCTACACCTTC. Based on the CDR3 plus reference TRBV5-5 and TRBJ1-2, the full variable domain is DAGVTQSPTHLIKTRGQQVTLRCSPISGHKSVSWYQQVLGQGPQFIFQYYEKEERGRGNFPDRFSARQFPNYSSELNVNALLLGDSALYLCASSQTPNNGAIGDYGYTFGSGTRLTVV.